This TCR beta chain derives from a study of molecular identifiers for immune sequencing clone quantification. Regarding the study as a whole: Spiked Jurkat TCR RNA from one cell was reportedly detectable among around 960,000 naive cells.

Concerning this clonotype: Its antigen is as yet unknown.

V lost 1 base and J 6 bases, leaving 12 bases between the germline ends. The V gene's germline CDR1 is DFQATT and CDR2 SNEGSKA (reference sequence). CDR3 length: 13 residues. From the PCR reads, TCRdb called clonotypes with MiXCR, one entry per CDR3 protein. The repertoire consists of a few hundred thousand distinct CDR3 sequences, with about a fifth occurring once and the leading ten covering about 0.8%. The chain carries TRBV20-1 and TRBJ2-5; the D gene is possibly TRBD1 (5 bases). This TCR derives from a human donor in good health. Some libraries in this study had Jurkat cell RNA spiked in. The sequenced sample was naive CD8+ T cells from blood, with Jurkat cell RNA spiked in. The subset denotes: FACS-sorted CD8+CD4-CCR7+CD45RA+ naive T cells. CDR3 bases: TGCAGTGCTAGAGTATCAGGGATGAAGACCCAGTACTTC. It encodes CSARVSGMKTQYF.